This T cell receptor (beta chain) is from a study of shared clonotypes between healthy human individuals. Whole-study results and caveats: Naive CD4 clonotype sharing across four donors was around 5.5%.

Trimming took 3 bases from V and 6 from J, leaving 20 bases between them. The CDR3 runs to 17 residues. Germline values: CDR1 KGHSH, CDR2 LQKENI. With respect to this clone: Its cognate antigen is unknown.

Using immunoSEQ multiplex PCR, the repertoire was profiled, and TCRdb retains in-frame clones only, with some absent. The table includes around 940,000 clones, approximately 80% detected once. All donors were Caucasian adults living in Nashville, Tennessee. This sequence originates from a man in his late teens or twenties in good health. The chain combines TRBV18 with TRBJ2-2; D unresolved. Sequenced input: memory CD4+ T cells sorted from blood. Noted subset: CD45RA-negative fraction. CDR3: CASSPISQPPMAGELFF. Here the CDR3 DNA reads TGTGCCAGCTCACCCATTAGCCAGCCCCCCATGGCCGGGGAGCTGTTTTTT.